Below, 5 T cell receptor beta chains from the same sample are listed, as sequenced in a study of identical twins. One entry per CDR3 protein, called by TCRdb with MiXCR from the 5' RACE reads. The table has about 660,000 distinct CDR3 sequences, more than 6.5% seen once; the top ten hold 0.75% to 1%. This same sample was also part of a study on yellow fever vaccine responses in identical twins.

The sample taken for sequencing was PBMCs. The receptors here all came from a woman aged 18-29 years in good health.

This clonotype was detected only a few times. The chain has TRBV18 and TRBJ2-5; 11 bases map to TRBD2. V gave up 4 bases and J gave up 0 bases; unmatched junction bases: 4. CDR1 is KGHSH and CDR2 is LQKENI in the germline V gene. The CDR3 extends over 16 amino acids. Here the CDR3 reads CASSLTSGINQETQYF. DNA for the CDR3: TGTGCCAGCTCACTGACTAGCGGGATAAACCAAGAGACCCAGTACTTC.

The chain couples TRBV28 to TRBJ1-1; D call uncertain. Germline-derived CDR1 and CDR2 are MDHEN and SYDVKM. This CDR3 comprises 13 residues. V was shortened by 2 bases and J by 5 bases, with 9 bases between the two germline ends. CDR3 sequence reads: CASSLGSVTEAFF. The DNA of the CDR3 is TGTGCCAGCAGTTTAGGGAGTGTGACTGAAGCTTTCTTT. The whole variable domain, filled in from reference TRBV28 and TRBJ1-1, reads DVKVTQSSRYLVKRTGEKVFLECVQDMDHENMFWYRQDPGLGLRLIYFSYDVKMKEKGDIPEGYSVSREKKERFSLILESASTNQTSMYLCASSLGSVTEAFFGQGTRLTVV.

The chain employs TRBV11-2 and TRBJ2-1; no reliable D call. Trimming left V 0 bases short and J 5 bases short, with 20 bases between. The CDR3 contains 18 residues. In germline, CDR1 is SGHAT, CDR2 FQNNGV. CDR3 sequence (DNA): TGTGCCAGCAGCTTAGATGGCAGTAGCCCCCCTCTCGACAATGAGCAGTTCTTC. It is translated as CASSLDGSSPPLDNEQFF.

This clonotype has a handful of counts. This chain links TRBV11-1 with TRBJ2-3; D might be TRBD1 (5 bases). The CDR3 sequence is 21 residues long. Trimming shortened V by 2 bases and J by 1 base, and 28 bases separated the two germline ends. The V gene's germline CDR1 is SGHAT and CDR2 FQDESV (reference sequence). CDR3 region: CASSLQFTTQDVRGGTDTQYF. The CDR3 region has the DNA TGTGCCAGCAGCTTACAATTTACGACACAGGACGTTAGAGGCGGCACAGATACGCAGTATTTT.

This clonotype came up a few times. The genes are TRBV5-1 and TRBJ2-7; a weak D match, TRBD1 (6 bases). The CDR3 consists of 15 residues. The germline V gene encodes CDR1 SGHRS and CDR2 YFSETQ. The V and J ends lost 8 bases and 0 bases respectively, with 18 bases between them. The CDR3 DNA sequence: TGCGCCAGTTCCGGGACACCAATTTCCTCCTACGAGCAGTACTTC. It encodes CASSGTPISSYEQYF.